This entry lists 29 T cell receptor beta chains sequenced from one sample in a study of cytomegalovirus exposure and HLA in healthy donors. With 60 Vbeta and 13 Jbeta primers, the PCR was carried out. Data came from immunoSEQ multiplex PCR; TCRdb stores just in-frame clones and leaves some out. This table holds about 150,000 clones. The sequenced material came from PBMCs. Receptors were obtained from a woman between 45 and 60 years old in good health and CMV-seronegative.

The chain employs TRBV28 and TRBJ2-7, with D perhaps TRBD1 (5 bases). Trimming took 2 bases from V and 2 from J, leaving 10 bases between them. This CDR3 is 14 amino acids long. CDR1 is MDHEN, CDR2 SYDVKM, per germline. The CDR3 bases are TGTGCCAGCAGTTTAGTACAGGCACCCTACGAGCAGTACTTC. It is translated as CASSLVQAPYEQYF.

The chain recombines TRBV18 with TRBJ2-2; D is possibly TRBD2 (5 bases). Germline V gives CDR1 KGHSH, CDR2 LQKENI. V lost 0 bases and J 5 bases, leaving 13 bases between the germline ends. CDR3 length: 16 residues. The CDR3 bases are TGTGCCAGCTCACCACCTGGTTCAGGCGGGACCGGGGAGCTGTTTTTT. It codes for CASSPPGSGGTGELFF.

The genes are TRBV7-8 and TRBJ1-4; the match to TRBD1 covers 7 bases. CDR1 is SGHVS and CDR2 is FQNEAQ in the germline V gene. This CDR3 is built from 17 residues. With V trimmed by 5 bases and J by 7 bases, 16 bases remained unmatched. The CDR3: CASSARMDGTAGEKLFF. CDR3 bases: TGTGCCAGCAGCGCAAGGATGGACGGGACAGCGGGTGAAAAACTGTTTTTT.

The rearrangement uses TRBV18 and TRBJ2-1; 12 bases match TRBD1. V lost 4 bases to trimming and J lost 7 bases; unmatched junction nucleotides: 5. CDR3 length equals 15 residues. Germline CDR1 and CDR2: KGHSH and LQKENI. CDR3 residues: CASSQGTGGWNEQFF. DNA of the CDR3: TGTGCCAGCTCACAAGGGACAGGGGGCTGGAATGAGCAGTTCTTC.

The chain joins TRBV5-3 to TRBJ2-2; 9 nucleotides line up with TRBD2. TRBV5-3 falls under the ORF class, with uncertain function. V dropped 4 bases and J dropped 0; count of bases not matched to a gene: 7. There are 17 residues in the CDR3. The CDR3 DNA reads TGTGCCAGAAGCCTAAATAGCGGGAGATCGAACACCGGGGAGCTGTTTTTT. Protein: CARSLNSGRSNTGELFF.

V and J are TRBV10-3 and TRBJ2-5; TRBD1 matches 7 bases. The CDR3 runs 15 residues. Germline assignment: CDR1 ENHRY and CDR2 SYGVKD. V lost 4 bases and J lost 1; bases outside the gene matches: 6. CDR3 sequence reads: CAISASGTAQETQYF. The DNA of the CDR3 is TGTGCCATCAGTGCGTCCGGGACAGCCCAAGAGACCCAGTACTTC.

The chain recombines TRBV28 with TRBJ1-1; D is ambiguous. This CDR3 has 14 residues. V lost 6 bases to trimming and J lost 0 bases, with 11 bases between them. Germline assignment: CDR1 MDHEN and CDR2 SYDVKM. The CDR3 loop is CASRAPGMNTEAFF. CDR3 in DNA: TGTGCCAGCAGGGCCCCGGGGATGAACACTGAAGCTTTCTTT.

The CDR3 DNA reads as TGTGCCAGTAGTATGCGGCAGGGATCCTACGAGCAGTACTTC. Its translation is CASSMRQGSYEQYF. The chain joins TRBV19 to TRBJ2-7; a possible D gene is TRBD1 (5 bases). This CDR3 is 14 amino acids long. CDR1 and CDR2 from the germline V gene are LNHDA and SQIVND (reference sequence). V lost 3 bases, J lost 1 base, and 10 bases lay in between. The complete variable domain, with remaining parts taken from reference TRBV19 and TRBJ2-7, reads DGGITQSPKYLFRKEGQNVTLSCEQNLNHDAMYWYRQDPGQGLRLIYYSQIVNDFQKGDIAEGYSVSREKKESFPLTVTSAQKNPTAFYLCASSMRQGSYEQYFGPGTRLTVT.

V and J are TRBV7-2 and TRBJ2-5; weak D call: TRBD1 (6 bases). CDR1 and CDR2 (germline): SGHTA, FQGNSA. The V and J ends lost 0 bases and 5 bases respectively, with 19 bases between them. This CDR3 region has 17 residues. CDR3 nucleotide sequence: TGTGCCAGCAGCTTAGCTATCGCCAGGGGTAGTAGCGAGACCCAGTACTTC. It is translated as CASSLAIARGSSETQYF.

The rearrangement links TRBV28 to TRBJ1-2, with 9 positions matching TRBD1. V gave up 6 bases and J gave up 4 bases; unmatched junction bases: 6. The CDR3 totals 14 residues. The germline V gene has CDR1 MDHEN and CDR2 SYDVKM. CDR3 coding DNA: TGTGCCAGCAGAACAGGGGGCGCGGGCTATGGCTACACCTTC. This sequence encodes CASRTGGAGYGYTF.

This chain connects TRBV5-1 to TRBJ2-7, with D possibly matching TRBD2 (6 bases). The V end was cut by 0 bases, the J end by 6 bases, with 10 bases between. The CDR3 is 13 amino acids. Germline CDR1 reads SGHRS; CDR2 reads YFSETQ. The CDR3 spells CASSLGRGGEQYF. The DNA for the CDR3 is TGCGCCAGCAGCTTGGGGCGGGGAGGCGAGCAGTACTTC.

J is TRBJ2-1 and V is TRBV6-1; TRBD2 might be the D (5 bases). Germline assignment: CDR1 MNHNS and CDR2 SASEGT. The V gene lost 3 bases and the J gene lost 3 bases, with 9 bases spanning the gap. The CDR3 loop spans 14 amino acids. The chain's CDR3 is CASSDSGNYNEQFF. In nucleotides, the CDR3 is TGTGCCAGCAGTGATTCGGGGAACTACAATGAGCAGTTCTTC.

The chain employs TRBV4-1 and TRBJ2-2; D is uncertain. The ends were cut back, 5 bases at V and 6 bases at J, with 16 bases in the middle. The germline V gene has CDR1 MGHRA and CDR2 YSYEKL. This CDR3 is built from 15 residues. The CDR3 nucleotides are TGCGCCAGCAGCGCCAGCCCCGGGTGGGCCGGGGAGCTGTTTTTT. Amino acid sequence: CASSASPGWAGELFF.

This chain links TRBV5-1 with TRBJ2-3; possible D gene TRBD1, 5 bases. The CDR3 consists of 16 residues. Between the trimmed V and J ends, which lost 0 bases and 1 base, there was a span of 12 bases. Germline lookup yields CDR1 SGHRS and CDR2 YFSETQ. The CDR3 nucleotides are TGCGCCAGCAGCTTGGGAGCCAGGGCCGGCACAGATACGCAGTATTTT. Encoded protein: CASSLGARAGTDTQYF.

The chain is built from TRBV19 and TRBJ1-2; TRBD1 aligns across 7 bases. With V trimmed by 4 bases and J by 7 bases, 9 bases remained unmatched. Germline CDR1 and CDR2: LNHDA and SQIVND (reference sequence). The CDR3 totals 14 residues. The CDR3 loop is CASSNRQGKSGYTF. For the CDR3, the DNA is TGTGCCAGTAGTAACAGACAGGGTAAAAGTGGCTACACCTTC.

V is TRBV28 and J is TRBJ1-5, with 7 bases fitting TRBD1. This CDR3 is built from 14 residues. J gave up 4 bases and V 6 bases, and 6 bases lay outside the gene matches. The germline V gene encodes CDR1 MDHEN and CDR2 SYDVKM. The CDR3 sequence: CASREGQINQPQHF. For the CDR3, the DNA is TGTGCCAGCAGAGAGGGACAGATAAATCAGCCCCAGCATTTT.

The V gene is TRBV18, the J gene TRBJ1-2; tentatively, D is TRBD1 (6 bases). The CDR3 covers 14 residues. Trimming pared 3 bases from V and 0 bases from J, leaving 8 bases between. Germline V gene data show CDR1 as KGHSH and CDR2 as LQKENI. In nucleotides, the CDR3 is TGTGCCAGCTCACCGGGACAACCTAACTATGGCTACACCTTC. Translating gives CASSPGQPNYGYTF.

V and J are TRBV7-9 and TRBJ1-2; 10 bases map to TRBD1. The length of the CDR3 is 15 residues. Looked up from germline, CDR1 is SEHNR and CDR2 is FQNEAQ (reference sequence). Trimming removed 5 bases from V and 4 bases from J; junction bases left unmatched: 7. Written as DNA, the CDR3 is TGTGCCAGCAGCCTAGGGGACAGGGGAGGCTATGGCTACACCTTC. Translating gives CASSLGDRGGYGYTF.

V and J are TRBV9 and TRBJ2-3; the D gene is possibly TRBD2 (6 bases). The CDR3 covers 14 residues. V was pared by 7 bases and J by 2 bases, with 14 bases between. Germline loops: CDR1 SGDLS, CDR2 YYNGEE. CDR3 coding DNA: TGTGCCAGCTCCGGGACTTTAAACACAGATACGCAGTATTTT. Its protein is CASSGTLNTDTQYF.

CDR3 sequence: CASSLEIQGYQETQYF. The CDR3 coding sequence is TGCGCCAGCAGCTTGGAGATACAGGGGTACCAAGAGACCCAGTACTTC. V and J are TRBV5-1 and TRBJ2-5; 7 bases align to TRBD1. The CDR3 sequence is 16 residues long. V shed 0 bases, J shed 0 bases, and the junction held 5 bases outside the gene matches. Germline CDR1 SGHRS, CDR2 YFSETQ.

V and J are TRBV10-3 and TRBJ1-5; no firm D call. The CDR3 consists of 13 residues. Germline V lookup: CDR1 ENHRY, CDR2 SYGVKD. The V gene lost 2 bases and the J gene lost 3 bases, with 5 bases spanning the gap. CDR3 in amino acids: CAISEAYNQPQHF. The CDR3 coding sequence is TGTGCCATCAGTGAGGCCTACAATCAGCCCCAGCATTTT.

The rearrangement joins TRBV5-4 to TRBJ2-1; 13 bases agree with TRBD2. Losses at the gene ends were 4 bases for V and 9 bases for J; bases not matched to a gene: 10. This CDR3 is built from 16 residues. Per the germline V gene, CDR1 is SGHNT and CDR2 is YYREEE (reference sequence). The CDR3 sequence is CASSTGLAGRSGEQFF. The CDR3, as DNA: TGTGCCAGCAGCACGGGACTAGCGGGACGCTCAGGTGAGCAGTTCTTC. Together with reference TRBV5-4 and TRBJ2-1, the CDR3 gives the full variable domain: ETGVTQSPTHLIKTRGQQVTLRCSSQSGHNTVSWYQQALGQGPQFIFQYYREEENGRGNFPPRFSGLQFPNYSSELNVNALELDDSALYLCASSTGLAGRSGEQFFGPGTRLTVL.

The chain recombines TRBV28 with TRBJ1-5; D is perhaps TRBD1 (6 bases). The CDR3 has 18 residues. V was clipped by 7 bases and J by 0 bases, with 22 bases between them. Looked up from germline, CDR1 is MDHEN and CDR2 is SYDVKM. The CDR3 protein is CASTPTGTNYYSNQPQHF. The CDR3 region has the DNA TGTGCCAGCACCCCCACCGGGACAAACTATTATAGCAATCAGCCCCAGCATTTT.

The J gene is TRBJ2-7, the V gene TRBV28, with 8 bases fitting TRBD1. V trimming: 6 bases; J trimming: 1 base; junction bases outside the gene matches: 5. Germline CDR1 reads MDHEN; CDR2 reads SYDVKM. This CDR3 contains 14 residues. The CDR3 DNA sequence: TGTGCCAGCAGCCAGACAGGGGTTTCCTACGAGCAGTACTTC. Translating it yields CASSQTGVSYEQYF. Using reference TRBV28 and TRBJ2-7 for the parts outside the CDR3, the full variable domain is DVKVTQSSRYLVKRTGEKVFLECVQDMDHENMFWYRQDPGLGLRLIYFSYDVKMKEKGDIPEGYSVSREKKERFSLILESASTNQTSMYLCASSQTGVSYEQYFGPGTRLTVT.

The chain couples TRBV6-1 to TRBJ2-1, with TRBD2 matching 9 bases. CDR1 MNHNS and CDR2 SASEGT come from the germline V gene. CDR3 length: 15 residues. The trim removed 0 bases at V and 3 bases at J, leaving 0 bases unmatched. Here the CDR3 DNA reads TGTGCCAGCAGTGAAGCACTAGCGGGCTACAATGAGCAGTTCTTC. Its translation: CASSEALAGYNEQFF.

CDR3 sequence reads: CSVEGFGGGKLEAFF. The CDR3 nucleotides are TGCAGCGTTGAAGGTTTCGGGGGAGGGAAGCTTGAAGCTTTCTTT. The J gene is TRBJ1-1, the V gene TRBV29-1, with a tentative D call TRBD1 (5 bases). The germline gives CDR1 SQVTM, CDR2 ANQGSEA. Trimming took off 1 base at V and 7 bases at J, with 19 bases between the two ends. This CDR3 region has 15 residues.

The CDR3 loop reads CASSVVAGLNTEAFF. For the CDR3, the DNA is TGTGCCAGCAGCGTAGTCGCCGGGTTGAACACTGAAGCTTTCTTT. The rearrangement uses TRBV9 and TRBJ1-1; no reliable D call. With 0 bases removed from V and 0 bases from J, the gap between germline ends came to 9 bases. The CDR3 has 15 residues. Germline values: CDR1 SGDLS, CDR2 YYNGEE.

The genes are TRBV30 and TRBJ2-1; perhaps TRBD2 as D (5 bases). Looked up from germline, CDR1 is GTSNPN and CDR2 is SVGIG (reference sequence). V lost 2 bases and J 5 bases, leaving 16 bases between the germline ends. This CDR3 spans 15 amino acids. DNA for the CDR3: TGTGCCTGGAGTTTCCCCCAGCGGTACGACAATGAGCAGTTCTTC. Protein sequence: CAWSFPQRYDNEQFF.

This sequence joins TRBV4-2 and TRBJ2-3, with D perhaps TRBD1 (5 bases). CDR3 size: 16 residues. CDR1 is LGHNA, CDR2 YNFKEQ, per germline. The ends were cut back, 3 bases at V and 6 bases at J, with 19 bases in the middle. The CDR3 bases are TGTGCCAGCAGCCAGGGCGGCCCCATCAGGGCGGATACGCAGTATTTT. It encodes CASSQGGPIRADTQYF.